A few counts support the clone carrying this T cell receptor beta chain. Antigen specificity is unknown. The data belong to a study of cytomegalovirus exposure and HLA in healthy donors. Study-level results: Per a prior analysis, the majority of TCR beta V segments were productive roughly 87% or roughly 30% of the time. In a later analysis, compared with equally common non-associated chains, HLA-associated beta chains were more expanded. Presence/absence analyses treated sequencing depth as roughly uniform across donors.

With 60 Vbeta and 13 Jbeta primers, the PCR was carried out. Repertoires were generated with immunoSEQ multiplex PCR, while TCRdb's copy carries only in-frame clones and drops some. The sample has 90,000 to 140,000 clones; over 12% are singletons. Looked up from germline, CDR1 is KGHSH and CDR2 is LQKENI. The V gene lost 3 bases and the J gene lost 6 bases, with 11 bases spanning the gap. This CDR3 region has 14 residues. This TCR was sampled from a female donor in good health and CMV-seronegative. Sequenced input: PBMCs. This rearrangement joins TRBV18 to TRBJ1-4; D uncertain. The CDR3 loop is CASSPRRSDEKLFF. The CDR3 DNA follows: TGTGCCAGCTCACCTAGGCGGAGCGATGAAAAACTGTTTTTT.